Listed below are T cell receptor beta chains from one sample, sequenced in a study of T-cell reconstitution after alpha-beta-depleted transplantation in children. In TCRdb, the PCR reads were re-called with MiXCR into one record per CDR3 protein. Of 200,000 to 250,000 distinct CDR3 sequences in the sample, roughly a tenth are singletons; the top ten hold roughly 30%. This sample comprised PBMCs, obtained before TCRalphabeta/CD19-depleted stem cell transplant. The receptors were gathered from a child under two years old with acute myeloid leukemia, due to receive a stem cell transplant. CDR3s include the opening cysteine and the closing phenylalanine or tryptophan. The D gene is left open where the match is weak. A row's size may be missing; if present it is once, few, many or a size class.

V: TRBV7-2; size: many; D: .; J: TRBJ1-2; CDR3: CASRSGRTFYGYTF; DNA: TGTGCCAGCAGATCGGGACGAACCTTCTATGGCTACACCTTC
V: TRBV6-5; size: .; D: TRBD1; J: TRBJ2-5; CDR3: CASSYFSTGGSETQYF; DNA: TGTGCCAGCAGTTACTTCTCGACAGGGGGTTCGGAGACCCAGTACTTC
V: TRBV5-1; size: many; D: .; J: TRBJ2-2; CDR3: CASSPSAGLVTGELFF; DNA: TGCGCCAGCAGCCCTTCAGCGGGTCTTGTCACCGGGGAGCTGTTTTTT
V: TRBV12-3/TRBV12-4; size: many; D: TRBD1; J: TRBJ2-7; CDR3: CASRWTGRYEQYF; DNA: TGTGCCAGCAGATGGACAGGGAGGTACGAGCAGTACTTC
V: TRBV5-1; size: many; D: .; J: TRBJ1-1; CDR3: CASSISGHLNTEAFF; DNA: TGCGCCAGCAGCATATCGGGACACTTGAACACTGAAGCTTTCTTT
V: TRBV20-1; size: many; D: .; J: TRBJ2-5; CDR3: CSTRPSVQETQYF; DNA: TGCAGTACCCGACCTAGCGTACAAGAGACCCAGTACTTC
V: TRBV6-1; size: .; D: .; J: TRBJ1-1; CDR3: CASSDTRATEAFF; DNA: TGTGCCAGCAGTGACACCAGGGCCACTGAAGCTTTCTTT
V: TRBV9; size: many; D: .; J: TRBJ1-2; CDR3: CASSVSGGGYTF; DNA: TGTGCCAGCAGCGTATCAGGTGGGGGCTACACCTTC
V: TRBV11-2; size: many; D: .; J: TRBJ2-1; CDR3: CASSLGWLTGFSYNEQFF; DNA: TGTGCCAGCAGCTTAGGGTGGCTTACAGGTTTCTCCTACAATGAGCAGTTCTTC
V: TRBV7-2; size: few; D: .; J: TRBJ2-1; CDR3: CASSLVARVGNEQFF; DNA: TGTGCCAGCAGCTTAGTGGCGCGGGTAGGCAATGAGCAGTTCTTC
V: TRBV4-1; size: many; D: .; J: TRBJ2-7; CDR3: CASSQPHSENYEQYF; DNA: TGCGCCAGCAGCCAACCCCACAGCGAGAACTACGAGCAGTACTTC
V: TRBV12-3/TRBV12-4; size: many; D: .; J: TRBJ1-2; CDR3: CASTIQRRGGYTF; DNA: TGTGCCAGCACCATTCAGAGACGTGGGGGCTACACCTTC
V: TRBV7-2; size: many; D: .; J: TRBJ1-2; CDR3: CASSWEAYGYTF; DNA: TGTGCCAGCAGCTGGGAAGCCTATGGCTACACCTTC
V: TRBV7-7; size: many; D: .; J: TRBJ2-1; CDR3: CASSPTDSFIEQFF; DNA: TGTGCCAGCAGCCCCACTGACTCGTTCATCGAGCAGTTCTTC
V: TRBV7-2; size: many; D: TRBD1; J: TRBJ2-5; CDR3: CASRSGTGDETQYF; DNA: TGTGCCAGCAGATCCGGGACAGGGGACGAGACCCAGTACTTC
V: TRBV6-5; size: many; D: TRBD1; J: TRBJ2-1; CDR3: CASSPLGDRGQWNEQFF; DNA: TGTGCCAGCAGCCCCTTAGGAGACAGGGGGCAGTGGAATGAGCAGTTCTTC
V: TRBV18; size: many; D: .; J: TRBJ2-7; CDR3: CASSPPGAASYEQYF; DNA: TGTGCCAGCTCACCACCCGGGGCAGCCTCCTACGAGCAGTACTTC
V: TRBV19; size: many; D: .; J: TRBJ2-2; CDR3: CASSWASANTGELFF; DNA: TGTGCCAGTAGTTGGGCCAGTGCGAACACCGGGGAGCTGTTTTTT